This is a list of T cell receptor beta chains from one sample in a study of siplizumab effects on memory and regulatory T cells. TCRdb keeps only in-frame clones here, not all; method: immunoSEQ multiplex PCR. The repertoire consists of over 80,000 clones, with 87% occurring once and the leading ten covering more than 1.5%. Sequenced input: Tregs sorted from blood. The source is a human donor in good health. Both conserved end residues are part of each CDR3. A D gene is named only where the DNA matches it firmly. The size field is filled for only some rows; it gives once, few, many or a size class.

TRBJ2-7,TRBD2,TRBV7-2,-,TGTGCCAGCAGCTTAGGACTAGCGGTGAGCTCCTACGAGCAGTACTTC,CASSLGLAVSSYEQYF
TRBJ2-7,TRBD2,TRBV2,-,TGTGCCAGCAGCGTAGCGGGGGGCGCCTACGAGCAGTACTTC,CASSVAGGAYEQYF
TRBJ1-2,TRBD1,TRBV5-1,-,TGCGCCAGCAGCTTGGCAGGGGGCAGGAATGGCTACACCTTC,CASSLAGGRNGYTF
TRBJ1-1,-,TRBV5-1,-,TGCGCCAGCAGCTTCGGCGGCGAGCGCACTGAAGCTTTCTTT,CASSFGGERTEAFF
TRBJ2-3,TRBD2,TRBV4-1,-,TGCGCCAGCAGCCAAGTGGAGTGGGTCCTAGCGGGGGGCTCAGATACGCAGTATTTT,CASSQVEWVLAGGSDTQYF
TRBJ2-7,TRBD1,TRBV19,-,TGTGCCAGTAGTGGCGGACAGGGGATCCCCTACGAGCAGTACTTC,CASSGGQGIPYEQYF
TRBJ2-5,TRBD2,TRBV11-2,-,TGTGCCAGCAGCTTAGATGATAGCGGGGGGAAAAAGGAGACCCAGTACTTC,CASSLDDSGGKKETQYF
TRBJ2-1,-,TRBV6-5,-,TGTGCCAGCAGTCAGGGACTTTACAATGAGCAGTTCTTC,CASSQGLYNEQFF
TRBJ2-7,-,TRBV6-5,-,TGTGCCAGCAGTCTGATCTTAGGCGGCTACGAGCAGTACTTC,CASSLILGGYEQYF
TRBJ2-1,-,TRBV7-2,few,TGTGCCAGCAGCTTAAAGATTGGGGGATACAATGAGCAGTTCTTC,CASSLKIGGYNEQFF
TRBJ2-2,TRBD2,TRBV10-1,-,TGCGCCAGCTTGGGGCGGGGGACGAACACCGGGGAGCTGTTTTTT,CASLGRGTNTGELFF
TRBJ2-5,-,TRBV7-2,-,TGTGCCAGCAGCTTATGGGGACCCGGGGAGACCCAGTACTTC,CASSLWGPGETQYF
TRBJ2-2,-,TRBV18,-,TGTGCCAGCTCAAAGCTCCGCGACAGTAACACCGGGGAGCTGTTTTTT,CASSKLRDSNTGELFF
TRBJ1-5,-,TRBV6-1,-,TGTGCCAGTCTTACGGGACACTACAATCAGCCCCAGCATTTT,CASLTGHYNQPQHF
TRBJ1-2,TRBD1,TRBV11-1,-,TGTGCCAGCAGCACCGGGACAGGGGTCTCCTATGGCTACACCTTC,CASSTGTGVSYGYTF
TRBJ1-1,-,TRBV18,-,TGTGCCAGCTCACCGGCGGAGTTAATCACTGAAGCTTTCTTT,CASSPAELITEAFF
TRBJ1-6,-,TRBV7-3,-,TGTGCCAGCAGCTTAGAGGGGAGAGCTGTGCCCCTCCACTTT,CASSLEGRAVPLHF
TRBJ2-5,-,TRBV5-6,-,TGTGCCAGCAGCTTCCTGGGCGAAGAGACCCAGTACTTC,CASSFLGEETQYF
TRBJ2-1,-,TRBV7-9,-,TGTGCCAGCTCGTTCGGGCTAGCTTCCTACAATGAGCAGTTCTTC,CASSFGLASYNEQFF
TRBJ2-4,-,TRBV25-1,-,TGTGCCAGCAGTGAAGGGGAGGATACAAAAACAATTCAGTACTTC,CASSEGEDTKTIQYF
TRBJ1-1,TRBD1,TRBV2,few,TGTGCCAGCAGTGGACAGGGTTCTAACACTGAAGCTTTCTTT,CASSGQGSNTEAFF
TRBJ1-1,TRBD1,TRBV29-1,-,TGCAGCGGACAGGGGGATCCGAACACTGAAGCTTTCTTT,CSGQGDPNTEAFF
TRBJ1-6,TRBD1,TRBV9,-,TGTGCCAGCAGCAGGGGGGAGACAGGGGCTTCACCCCTCCACTTT,CASSRGETGASPLHF
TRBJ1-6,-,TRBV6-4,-,TGTGCCAGCAGTGAAGCAGGGTTTGGGAATTCACCCCTCCACTTT,CASSEAGFGNSPLHF
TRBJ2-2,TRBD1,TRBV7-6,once,TGTGCCAGCAGCTTAGGGGACAGGGGAGAAAGGACCGGGGAGCTGTTTTTT,CASSLGDRGERTGELFF
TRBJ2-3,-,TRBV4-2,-,TGTGCCAGCAGCCAAGGCCTGGGGATGAGCACAGATACGCAGTATTTT,CASSQGLGMSTDTQYF
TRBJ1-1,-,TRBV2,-,TGTGCCAGCAGTCCCGACGGGAACACTGAAGCTTTCTTT,CASSPDGNTEAFF
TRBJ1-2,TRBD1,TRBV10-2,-,TGCGCCAGCAGTGATCAGGGGGCTAACTATGGCTACACCTTC,CASSDQGANYGYTF
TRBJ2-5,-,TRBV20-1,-,TGCAGTCCGGGCAGGGCAGAGACCCAGTACTTC,CSPGRAETQYF
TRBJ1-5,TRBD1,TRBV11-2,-,TGTGCCAGCACCGGACAGGGCGGAAATCAGCCCCAGCATTTT,CASTGQGGNQPQHF
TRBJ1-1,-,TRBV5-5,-,TGTGCCAGCAGTTACACCCCAGGGATGAACACTGAAGCTTTCTTT,CASSYTPGMNTEAFF
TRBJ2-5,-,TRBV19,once,TGTGCCAGTAGCAGGGTTGGCGGCGAGACCCAGTACTTC,CASSRVGGETQYF
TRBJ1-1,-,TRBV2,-,TGTGCCAGCAGGGGTAACACTGAAGCTTTCTTT,CASRGNTEAFF
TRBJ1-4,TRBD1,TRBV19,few,TGTGCCAGTAGCCTAACCGGGACAGGGGGTGAAAAACTGTTTTTT,CASSLTGTGGEKLFF
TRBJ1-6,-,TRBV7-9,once,TGTGCCAGCAGCTTACCAGGTTCACCCCTCCACTTT,CASSLPGSPLHF
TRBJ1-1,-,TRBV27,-,TGTGCCAGCAGTTTTTGGGGGGCTAACACTGAAGCTTTCTTT,CASSFWGANTEAFF
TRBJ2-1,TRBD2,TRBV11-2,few,TGTGCCAGCAGCTTAGGCTCTAGCGGGCCCAATGAGCAGTTCTTC,CASSLGSSGPNEQFF
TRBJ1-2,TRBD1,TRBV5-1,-,TGCGCCAGCAGTCCAGGACAGGGCGACTATGGCTACACCTTC,CASSPGQGDYGYTF
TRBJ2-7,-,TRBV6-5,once,TGTGCCAGCAGTTATAGGGGATACGAGCAGTACTTC,CASSYRGYEQYF
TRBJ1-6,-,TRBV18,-,TGTGCCAGCTCACCTACGAGTCCCGACTCACCCCTCCACTTT,CASSPTSPDSPLHF
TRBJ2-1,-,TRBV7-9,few,TGTGCCAGCAGCCAATTTCAGGGTAGTGAGCAGTTCTTC,CASSQFQGSEQFF